This entry features one TCR beta chain sequence. The sample originates from a study of technical replicates of blood from several donors. The CDR3 spans 16 residues. Trimming cost V 5 bases and J 2 bases; bases outside gene matches: 4. Germline CDR1 reads SGHNT; CDR2 reads YYREEE (reference sequence). The data were produced by immunoSEQ multiplex PCR, yet TCRdb's version contains in-frame clones alone and is incomplete. The sample lists under 95,000 clones; 92% were seen once. Sequenced: T cells isolated from PBMCs. The clonotype was recovered from a human donor in good health. The V and J genes are TRBV5-4 and TRBJ2-6, with TRBD1 matching 10 bases. The CDR3 is CASRRQGATGANVLTF. The CDR3 nucleotides are TGTGCCAGCAGAAGACAGGGGGCGACTGGGGCCAACGTCCTGACTTTC.